These 29 T cell receptor beta chains originate from one sample sequenced in a study of blood T cell repertoires in COVID-19. The data were produced by immunoSEQ multiplex PCR, yet TCRdb's version contains in-frame clones alone and is incomplete. Of 230,000 or so clones listed, about four fifths are singletons. The sample consisted of peripheral blood. The receptors derive from a woman of 80 years or more with COVID-19, enrolled during active disease.

V and J are TRBV9 and TRBJ2-5; the match to TRBD1 covers 10 bases. The trim removed 0 bases at V and 5 bases at J, leaving 4 bases unmatched. CDR3 length equals 15 residues. Germline-derived CDR1 and CDR2 are SGDLS and YYNGEE. For the CDR3, the DNA is TGTGCCAGCAGCGTAGGGGACAGGGGTTTCGAGACCCAGTACTTC. Protein sequence: CASSVGDRGFETQYF.

Concerning this clone itself: The same CDR3 can be traced to other DNA sequences in this sample. The rearrangement uses TRBV9 and TRBJ2-1, with D possibly matching TRBD1 (5 bases). This CDR3 has 13 amino acids. The germline gives CDR1 SGDLS, CDR2 YYNGEE. The V and J ends lost 1 base and 4 bases respectively, with 6 bases between them. CDR3 nucleotide sequence: TGTGCCAGCAGCGTACAGGGTTACAATGAGCAGTTCTTC. Its protein product is CASSVQGYNEQFF.

This sequence joins TRBV28 and TRBJ1-4; possible D gene TRBD1, 6 bases. The CDR3 length is 14 residues. The V end lost 4 bases, the J end lost 8 bases, and 14 bases lay between the germline ends. CDR1 is MDHEN and CDR2 is SYDVKM in the germline V gene. The CDR3 reads CASSSLQGHEKLFF. CDR3 in DNA: TGTGCCAGCAGTTCCCTCCAGGGGCACGAAAAACTGTTTTTT.

This chain uses TRBV6-5 with TRBJ2-3, with TRBD2 matching 8 bases. Germline assignment: CDR1 MNHEY and CDR2 SVGAGI. Unmatched junction bases numbered 4, after V lost 6 bases and J lost 2 bases. The CDR3 is 14 amino acids. The DNA for the CDR3 is TGTGCCAGCAGACTTAGCGGGGTCACAGATACGCAGTATTTT. Translated: CASRLSGVTDTQYF.

The sample holds a few counts of this clone. The chain combines TRBV15 with TRBJ1-6, with 7 bases aligning to TRBD1. CDR3 length: 18 residues. Germline V gives CDR1 LNHNV, CDR2 YYDKDF (reference sequence). The J segment lost 1 base and the V segment lost 0 bases, leaving 6 bases of the junction unmatched. CDR3 nucleotide sequence: TGTGCCACCAGCAGAGATAGGGCAGGGGGGTCCTATAATTCACCCCTCCACTTT. Translating gives CATSRDRAGGSYNSPLHF.

The chain is built from TRBV9 and TRBJ2-1; tentative D call: TRBD2 (6 bases). Looked up from germline, CDR1 is SGDLS and CDR2 is YYNGEE. Trimming removed 1 base at V and 11 bases at J, with 13 bases between. The CDR3 covers 13 residues. The CDR3 loop is CASSVTTGTQQFF. DNA of the CDR3: TGTGCCAGCAGCGTAACGACCGGGACTCAGCAGTTCTTC.

The chain carries TRBV4-2 and TRBJ2-1; 15 bases align to TRBD2. The CDR3 spans 17 residues. Germline V gene sequence: CDR1 LGHNA, CDR2 YNFKEQ. V gave up 4 bases and J gave up 7 bases; unmatched junction bases: 8. In nucleotides, the CDR3 is TGTGCCAGCAGCCTCGGGGGACTAGCGGGAGGAAGGAATGAGCAGTTCTTC. Its translation: CASSLGGLAGGRNEQFF.

This clone was picked up a small number of times. The gene calls are TRBV19 and TRBJ2-3, with 8 bases that match TRBD1. J lost 3 bases, V lost 6 bases, and 5 bases had no gene match. CDR1 and CDR2 from the germline V gene are LNHDA and SQIVND (reference sequence). The CDR3 contains 14 residues. The CDR3 region has the DNA TGTGCCAGTAGGGACAGGGCCAGGACAGATACGCAGTATTTT. Translated: CASRDRARTDTQYF.

J is TRBJ2-2 and V is TRBV28, with 7 bases identical to TRBD1. The CDR3 has 15 amino acids. The V segment lost 6 bases and the J segment 6 bases; nucleotides outside the gene matches: 10. The V gene's germline CDR1 is MDHEN and CDR2 SYDVKM. The CDR3 protein is CASRPGTVYAGELFF. The CDR3 coding sequence is TGTGCCAGCAGGCCCGGGACAGTTTACGCCGGGGAGCTGTTTTTT.

This clone has more than one count but fewer than ten. The V call is TRBV6-5, the J call TRBJ2-2; maybe TRBD1 (6 bases). The V end was cut by 6 bases, the J end by 1 base, with 9 bases between. Germline CDR1 reads MNHEY; CDR2 reads SVGAGI. The CDR3 runs 14 residues. DNA of the CDR3: TGTGCCAGCAGAGGACAGCGGAACACCGGGGAGCTGTTTTTT. This encodes CASRGQRNTGELFF.

This clone was seen just once. As DNA, the CDR3 is TGTGCCAGCAGCTTGCTCAGGACAGGGGGCACTGAAGCTTTCTTT. It specifies CASSLLRTGGTEAFF. The genes are TRBV7-9 and TRBJ1-1; 10 bases agree with TRBD1. Losses at the gene ends were 3 bases for V and 4 bases for J; bases not matched to a gene: 5. The CDR3 runs 15 residues. The V gene's germline CDR1 is SEHNR and CDR2 FQNEAQ (reference sequence).

The chain combines TRBV7-9 with TRBJ1-2, with D possibly being TRBD1 (5 bases). The V and J ends lost 1 base and 4 bases respectively, with 19 bases between them. The CDR3 consists of 17 residues. The germline gives CDR1 SEHNR, CDR2 FQNEAQ (reference sequence). CDR3 sequence reads: CASSLGVGTPGGYGYTF. CDR3 coding DNA: TGTGCCAGCAGCTTAGGAGTTGGGACCCCGGGGGGCTATGGCTACACCTTC.

The chain combines TRBV6-6 with TRBJ1-2; D is uncertain. The germline V and J ends were trimmed by 2 bases and 0 bases, with 10 bases remaining between them. CDR3 size: 15 residues. CDR1 is MNHNY, CDR2 SVGAGI, per germline (reference sequence). As DNA, the CDR3 is TGTGCCAGCAGTTACGGGCAGACCACTAACTATGGCTACACCTTC. As protein: CASSYGQTTNYGYTF.

The chain recombines TRBV28 with TRBJ1-2; D might be TRBD1 (6 bases). V was trimmed by 6 bases and J by 4 bases, leaving 12 bases between them. Germline CDR1 and CDR2: MDHEN and SYDVKM. The CDR3 has 13 amino acids. The CDR3 DNA is TGTGCCAGCAGGCCACAGGGCTCCTATGGCTACACCTTC. Amino acids: CASRPQGSYGYTF.

The chain uses TRBV5-4 and TRBJ2-3; D perhaps matches TRBD1 (5 bases). The germline gives CDR1 SGHNT, CDR2 YYREEE (reference sequence). V lost 0 bases and J 4 bases, leaving 12 bases between the germline ends. The CDR3 extends over 15 amino acids. CDR3 DNA sequence: TGTGCCAGCAGCTTGGGCAGGGTTGGGTCAGATACGCAGTATTTT. It codes for CASSLGRVGSDTQYF.

The sample holds one count of this clone. V gene TRBV9 combines with J gene TRBJ2-7; D perhaps matches TRBD2 (6 bases). The CDR3 length is 15 residues. Looked up from germline, CDR1 is SGDLS and CDR2 is YYNGEE. V was cut by 3 bases and J by 0 bases, with 13 bases left in between. This CDR3 is CASSAGVSSSYEQYF. The CDR3 DNA sequence: TGTGCCAGCAGCGCGGGGGTTTCGAGCTCCTACGAGCAGTACTTC.

This clone was detected only once. The gene calls are TRBV3-1 (or the pseudogene TRBV3-2) and TRBJ1-6; TRBD1 agrees at 7 bases. With V trimmed by 5 bases and J by 6 bases, 4 bases remained unmatched. This CDR3 is built from 14 residues. From germline, CDR1 is LGHDT and CDR2 YNNKEL (reference sequence). The CDR3, as DNA: TGTGCCAGCAGCTTCGGGACAGCTAATTCACCCCTCCACTTT. It is translated as CASSFGTANSPLHF.

This chain links TRBV5-1 with TRBJ2-5, with D possibly matching TRBD2 (5 bases). Germline V gene lookup returns CDR1 SGHRS and CDR2 YFSETQ. This CDR3 spans 16 amino acids. Trimming took 0 bases from V and 8 from J, leaving 20 bases between them. The CDR3 DNA reads as TGCGCCAGCAGCTTGGCGGTCAGCGGTCCCTCGGGAACCCAGTACTTC. Translation: CASSLAVSGPSGTQYF.

The chain carries TRBV30 and TRBJ1-1; D may be TRBD1 (6 bases). Germline loops: CDR1 GTSNPN, CDR2 SVGIG (reference sequence). Between the trimmed V and J ends, which lost 7 bases and 4 bases, there was a span of 13 bases. The CDR3 spans 12 residues. CDR3 bases: TGTGCCTTGAAAAGGGGGGGCACTGAAGCTTTCTTT. Its translation is CALKRGGTEAFF.

The CDR3 sequence is CASSPRDSAIYGYTF. The CDR3, as DNA: TGTGCCAGTAGTCCTCGGGACAGCGCAATCTATGGCTACACCTTC. The rearrangement joins TRBV19 to TRBJ1-2; 7 bases agree with TRBD1. The CDR3 consists of 15 residues. From germline, CDR1 is LNHDA and CDR2 SQIVND (reference sequence). With 5 bases clipped from V and 4 bases from J, the junction kept 10 bases outside the gene matches.

This clone was observed once. The chain uses TRBV5-6 and TRBJ1-6; no firm D call. Germline-derived CDR1 and CDR2 are SGHDT and YYEEEE. The CDR3 extends over 15 amino acids. The V end lost 3 bases, the J end lost 5 bases, and 12 bases lay between the germline ends. This chain's CDR3 is CASSSETGNNSPLHF. The CDR3 nucleotides are TGTGCCAGCAGCTCCGAGACTGGCAATAATTCACCCCTCCACTTT.

Of note for this clone: The junction differs from germline at one of its ends, possibly a read error. The J gene is TRBJ2-1, the V gene TRBV7-7; 10 bases match TRBD2. Per the germline V gene, CDR1 is SSHAT and CDR2 is FNYEAQ (reference sequence). There are 15 residues in the CDR3. CDR3 residues: CASSLGLAGVDEQFF. The CDR3 coding sequence is TGTGCTAGCAGCTTAGGGCTAGCGGGGGTCGATGAGCAGTTCTTC.

This chain links TRBV7-3 with TRBJ2-2, with TRBD1 matching 7 bases. Germline-derived CDR1 and CDR2 are SGHTA and FQGTGA. The CDR3 covers 16 residues. The V and J ends lost 4 bases and 3 bases, in that order; junction bases with no gene match: 8. The CDR3 loop is CASSSSGTAHTGELFF. CDR3 DNA sequence: TGTGCCAGCAGCTCCTCTGGGACAGCACACACCGGGGAGCTGTTTTTT.

The chain has TRBV5-1 and TRBJ2-7; D not resolved. This CDR3 is built from 12 residues. Germline-derived CDR1 and CDR2 are SGHRS and YFSETQ. The V end lost 1 base, the J end lost 6 bases, and 8 bases lay between the germline ends. The CDR3 is CASSLSVTEQYF. The CDR3 DNA sequence: TGCGCCAGCAGCTTGTCAGTCACCGAGCAGTACTTC. The whole variable domain, filled in from reference TRBV5-1 and TRBJ2-7, reads KAGVTQTPRYLIKTRGQQVTLSCSPISGHRSVSWYQQTPGQGLQFLFEYFSETQRNKGNFPGRFSGRQFSNSRSEMNVSTLELGDSALYLCASSLSVTEQYFGPGTRLTVT.

V gene TRBV27 combines with J gene TRBJ2-2; 8 positions agree with TRBD2. J was trimmed by 5 bases and V by 8 bases; bases with no gene match: 10. CDR1 and CDR2 from the germline V gene are MNHEY and SMNVEV (reference sequence). The CDR3 sequence is 15 residues long. The CDR3: CASGAWAGGTGELFF. CDR3 nucleotide sequence: TGTGCCAGCGGGGCTTGGGCGGGAGGAACCGGGGAGCTGTTTTTT.

V and J are TRBV6-1 and TRBJ1-5, with a possible D match to TRBD1 (6 bases). V lost 2 bases, J lost 4 bases, and 12 bases lay in between. The CDR3 covers 15 residues. The germline V gene has CDR1 MNHNS and CDR2 SASEGT. In DNA form, the CDR3 reads TGTGCCAGCAGTGAAAGGGGGACCCATAATCAGCCCCAGCATTTT. Translation: CASSERGTHNQPQHF.

The CDR3 DNA sequence: TGTGCCAGCAGTTACTCGTTAGTACCGCGGGAGGGCTACACCTTC. As protein: CASSYSLVPREGYTF. This chain connects TRBV6-5 to TRBJ1-2; unclear D gene. This CDR3 has 15 residues. V was shortened by 0 bases and J by 8 bases, with 16 bases between the two germline ends. Germline assignment: CDR1 MNHEY and CDR2 SVGAGI.

V gene TRBV27 combines with J gene TRBJ1-1; 9 nucleotides match TRBD1. The CDR3 consists of 14 residues. J was trimmed by 4 bases and V by 8 bases; bases with no gene match: 8. Germline V lookup: CDR1 MNHEY, CDR2 SMNVEV (reference sequence). CDR3 DNA: TGTGCCAGCGTCCGGGGACAGGGAGGCACTGAAGCTTTCTTT. This codes for CASVRGQGGTEAFF.

V is TRBV5-1 and J is TRBJ2-4, with 8 bases lining up with TRBD1. Per germline, CDR1 SGHRS and CDR2 YFSETQ. The CDR3 has 18 amino acids. Trimming cost V 4 bases and J 0 bases; bases outside gene matches: 12. The CDR3 sequence is CASSPGQGGGLAKNIQYF. CDR3 nucleotides: TGCGCCAGCAGCCCCGGACAGGGAGGTGGATTAGCCAAAAACATTCAGTACTTC.